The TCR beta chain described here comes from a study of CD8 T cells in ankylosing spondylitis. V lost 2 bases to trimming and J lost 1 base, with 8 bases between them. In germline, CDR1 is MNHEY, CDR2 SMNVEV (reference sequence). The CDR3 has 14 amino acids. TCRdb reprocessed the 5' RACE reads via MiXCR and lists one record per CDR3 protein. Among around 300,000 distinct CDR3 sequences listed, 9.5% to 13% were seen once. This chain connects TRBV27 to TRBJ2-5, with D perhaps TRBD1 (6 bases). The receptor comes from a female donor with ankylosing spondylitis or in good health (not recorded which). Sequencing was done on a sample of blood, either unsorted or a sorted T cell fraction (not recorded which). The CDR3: CASSLPDSQETQYF. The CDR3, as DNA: TGTGCCAGCAGTTTACCGGACAGCCAAGAGACCCAGTACTTC.